This T cell receptor beta chain was captured in a study of cytomegalovirus exposure and HLA in healthy donors. Overall study: Previous work identified roughly 110 million unique TCR beta sequences from some 170 million T cells. General observations from the study: No immune exposure information besides CMV serostatus was available. The classifier reportedly diagnosed cytomegalovirus status with high sensitivity and specificity. For presence/absence analyses, sequencing depth was assumed to be roughly uniform across donors.

Concerning this clone: Its cognate antigen is unknown.

Both 60 Vbeta primers and 13 Jbeta primers went into the PCR. TCRdb's copy holds only in-frame clones and misses some; the assay was immunoSEQ multiplex PCR. Of about 130,000 clones listed, 78% are singletons. Germline CDR1 reads SGHTA; CDR2 reads FQGTGA. Trimming at V came to 5 bases and at J to 8 bases, leaving 15 bases not matched to a gene. This CDR3 is 16 amino acids long. The sequencing input was PBMCs. The TCR comes from a middle-aged woman in good health and CMV-seronegative. The V call is TRBV7-3, the J call TRBJ2-1; 7 bases line up with TRBD2. CDR3 region: CASSPSRTSSGDEQFF. CDR3 nucleotide sequence: TGTGCCAGCAGCCCATCTAGGACTAGTAGCGGCGATGAGCAGTTCTTC.